These 2 T cell receptor beta chains were sequenced from one sample in a study of blood T cell repertoires in COVID-19. Produced via immunoSEQ multiplex PCR; TCRdb's table is partial and in-frame only. The table records about 240,000 clones, 75% to 90% of them present only once. The specimen sequenced was PBMCs or T cells enriched from blood (not recorded which). All receptors derive from a middle-aged woman with acute COVID-19.

The chain links TRBV18 to TRBJ2-5, with 9 bases that match TRBD1. Germline CDR1 reads KGHSH; CDR2 reads LQKENI. The CDR3 covers 14 residues. The junction had 3 bases not matched to a gene; V was cut back by 4 bases and J by 3 bases. The CDR3 protein is CASSLRTGEETQYF. In nucleotides, the CDR3 is TGTGCCAGCTCACTCAGGACAGGGGAAGAGACCCAGTACTTC.

J is TRBJ1-1 and V is TRBV11-3, with D maybe TRBD1 (6 bases). Germline CDR1 is SGHNT and CDR2 is YENEEA. The CDR3 contains 15 residues. V lost 2 bases and J 4 bases, leaving 14 bases between the germline ends. CDR3: CASSLRGAGGTEAFF. The CDR3 DNA reads TGTGCCAGCAGCTTACGGGGGGCCGGGGGCACTGAAGCTTTCTTT.